This TCR beta chain stems from a study of blood T cell repertoires in COVID-19. In the study overall: Specimens from acute and convalescent COVID-19 originated in the United States, Italy and Spain.

V shed 3 bases and J 4 bases; nucleotides not matched to a gene: 9. Germline-derived CDR1 and CDR2 are SGHRS and YFSETQ. CDR3 length equals 15 residues. This clone was seen only a few times. Source study methods: Estimates of nucleated cell counts were drawn from the amplification of reference gene primers. Sequencing was performed with immunoSEQ multiplex PCR; in TCRdb, only in-frame clones are kept and a portion is missing. For V, J and clone size, that table is used; D and trimming come from the DNA. The sample carries approximately 290,000 clones, roughly 88% recorded once. The specimen sequenced was peripheral blood. The source is a human donor with COVID-19, enrolled during active disease. The donor label of this sample is uncertain. The chain uses TRBV5-1 and TRBJ2-7; TRBD1 matches at 8 bases. CDR3 sequence: CASSSQDRVIYEQYF. The CDR3 DNA sequence: TGCGCCAGCAGCTCTCAGGACAGGGTGATTTACGAGCAGTACTTC.